The 9 T cell receptor beta chains presented below share a single source sample, sequenced in a study of OX40 agonist ivuxolimab in advanced cancers. Sequencing was performed with immunoSEQ multiplex PCR; in TCRdb, only in-frame clones are kept and a portion is missing. There are 40,000 to 45,000 clones in the sample; over 75% occur only once, and approximately 15% lies in the top ten. This material consisted of CD4+ or CD8+ T cells sorted from blood, taken in a trial of the OX40 agonist ivuxolimab. These receptor sequences come from an adult with an advanced solid tumor such as melanoma, head and neck, liver or kidney cancer.

This rearrangement joins TRBV9 to TRBJ2-1; 8 bases are shared with TRBD2. This CDR3 comprises 14 residues. Germline V CDR1 and CDR2: SGDLS, YYNGEE. Unmatched junction bases numbered 4, after V lost 4 bases and J lost 4 bases. Here the CDR3 DNA reads TGTGCCAGCAGCCGGACTAGCTTGTACAATGAGCAGTTCTTC. This codes for CASSRTSLYNEQFF.

J is TRBJ2-5 and V is TRBV18; 7 bases align to TRBD1. CDR1 and CDR2 from the germline V gene are KGHSH and LQKENI. The CDR3 has 13 residues. Trimming took 3 bases from V and 3 from J; bases not matched to a gene: 1. CDR3 sequence (DNA): TGTGCCAGCTCACCGGGGACAGAAGAGACCCAGTACTTC. Translated, it gives CASSPGTEETQYF.

This chain joins TRBV28 and TRBJ1-2; D remains ambiguous. Germline-derived CDR1 and CDR2 are MDHEN and SYDVKM. The CDR3 loop spans 12 amino acids. V was pared by 8 bases and J by 4 bases, with 11 bases between. The CDR3 nucleotides are TGTGCCAGCTCTCCCGGATCCTATGGCTACACCTTC. Its translation is CASSPGSYGYTF.

The rearrangement joins TRBV7-9 to TRBJ2-1; 8 nucleotides match TRBD2. Germline-derived CDR1 and CDR2 are SEHNR and FQNEAQ (reference sequence). The V gene end was trimmed by 6 bases and the J gene end by 9 bases; junction bases not matched to a gene: 16. The CDR3 runs 16 residues. The CDR3 protein is CASSPGGGLRTSEQFF. CDR3 bases: TGTGCCAGCAGTCCCGGGGGGGGACTCCGTACGAGTGAGCAGTTCTTC.

The chain joins TRBV10-3 to TRBJ1-4, with D possibly matching TRBD1 (6 bases). The germline V and J ends were trimmed by 8 bases and 7 bases, with 17 bases remaining between them. CDR3 size: 14 residues. CDR1 is ENHRY, CDR2 SYGVKD, per germline. CDR3 sequence reads: CAIRGGGRSEKLFF. For the CDR3, the DNA is TGTGCCATCCGAGGGGGGGGACGGTCTGAAAAACTGTTTTTT.

The rearrangement uses TRBV6-5 and TRBJ1-5, with D tentatively TRBD1 (6 bases). In germline, CDR1 is MNHEY, CDR2 SVGAGI. Trimming cost V 7 bases and J 7 bases, with 17 bases left between them. This CDR3 is built from 14 residues. The CDR3 nucleotides read TGTGCCAGCACCGAACGGTCCGGGGGCCAGCCCCAGCATTTT. It encodes CASTERSGGQPQHF.

The CDR3 coding sequence is TGTGCCACCAGCAGAGATCGGGGCACAGATACGCAGTATTTT. Amino acids: CATSRDRGTDTQYF. V gene TRBV15 combines with J gene TRBJ2-3, with D unresolved. The germline V gene encodes CDR1 LNHNV and CDR2 YYDKDF (reference sequence). There are 14 residues in the CDR3. V was shortened by 0 bases and J by 1 base, with 5 bases between the two germline ends. Variable domain in full (rest from reference TRBV15 and TRBJ2-3): DAMVIQNPRYQVTQFGKPVTLSCSQTLNHNVMYWYQQKSSQAPKLLFHYYDKDFNNEADTPDNFQSRRPNTSFCFLDIRSPGLGDTAMYLCATSRDRGTDTQYFGPGTRLTVL.

This chain's CDR3 is CASSPGETGGTGELFF. In DNA form, the CDR3 reads TGTGCCAGCTCACCGGGGGAGACAGGGGGGACCGGGGAGCTGTTTTTT. The V and J genes are TRBV18 and TRBJ2-2, with 9 bases fitting TRBD1. The CDR3 is 16 residues long. Per germline, CDR1 KGHSH and CDR2 LQKENI. V shed 3 bases, J shed 5 bases, and the junction held 7 bases outside the gene matches.

There are a few counts of this clone. The rearrangement joins TRBV7-9 to TRBJ1-2; D remains ambiguous. The CDR3 is 15 residues long. Trimming cost V 4 bases and J 8 bases, with 20 bases left between them. Germline V gene sequence: CDR1 SEHNR, CDR2 FQNEAQ (reference sequence). CDR3 coding DNA: TGTGCCAGCAGCTCCTCCAAGGAGGGCTTTGAGGGCTACACCTTC. Its protein is CASSSSKEGFEGYTF.